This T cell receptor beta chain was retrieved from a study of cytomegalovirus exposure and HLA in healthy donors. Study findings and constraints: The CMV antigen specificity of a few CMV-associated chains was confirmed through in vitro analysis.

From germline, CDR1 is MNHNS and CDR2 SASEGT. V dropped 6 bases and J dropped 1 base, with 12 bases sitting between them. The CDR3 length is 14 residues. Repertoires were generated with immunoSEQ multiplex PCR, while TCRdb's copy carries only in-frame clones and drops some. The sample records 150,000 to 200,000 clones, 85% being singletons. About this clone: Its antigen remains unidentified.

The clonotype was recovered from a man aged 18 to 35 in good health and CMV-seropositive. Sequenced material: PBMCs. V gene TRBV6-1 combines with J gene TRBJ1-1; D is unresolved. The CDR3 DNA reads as TGTGCCAGCAGCCACAGCCTCGGGAACACTGAAGCTTTCTTT. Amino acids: CASSHSLGNTEAFF.